This T cell receptor beta chain was sequenced during a study of shared clonotypes between healthy human individuals. Whole-study results and caveats: What limited the represented genetic and exposure-history diversity was the small number of donors.

Produced via immunoSEQ multiplex PCR; TCRdb's table is partial and in-frame only. Of about 2.5 million clones listed, around 93% are singletons. Worth noting for this clone: Its antigen is as yet unknown.

CDR3 length: 17 amino acids. Germline lookup yields CDR1 SGHTA and CDR2 FQGNSA. V was pared by 0 bases and J by 6 bases, with 5 bases of the junction left unmatched. The V call is TRBV7-2, the J call TRBJ2-3, with 14 bases matching TRBD2. The sequence was obtained from a man aged 18 to 30 in good health. Some clones in this sample may be carry-over from other donors' samples. Material for sequencing was naive CD4+ T cells from PBMCs. Subset defined: CD45RA+ positively selected. DNA for the CDR3: TGTGCCAGCAGCTTAGCCCGGACTAGCGGGAGGTTGGATACGCAGTATTTT. Encoded protein: CASSLARTSGRLDTQYF.